The next 22 T cell receptor beta chains were all read from a single sample in a study of blood T cell repertoires in COVID-19. The assay was immunoSEQ multiplex PCR, and TCRdb's table has in-frame clones only and misses some. The table includes fewer than 250,000 clones, roughly 84% detected once. Sequencing input: PBMCs or T cells enriched from blood (not recorded which). The receptor source for this set is a man aged 30 to 45 in a cohort exposed to, infected with or recovered from COVID-19 (not recorded which).

The rearrangement links TRBV7-9 to TRBJ2-3; possibly TRBD2 for D (7 bases). Per germline, CDR1 SEHNR and CDR2 FQNEAQ (reference sequence). Trimming took off 10 bases at V and 7 bases at J, with 21 bases between the two ends. The CDR3 is made up of 14 amino acids. This chain's CDR3 is CATGGGAEGNTQYF. CDR3 sequence (DNA): TGTGCCACCGGTGGGGGGGCAGAGGGAAATACGCAGTATTTT.

The chain uses TRBV7-2 and TRBJ2-3; D is unclear. V lost 0 bases and J 9 bases, leaving 10 bases between the germline ends. This CDR3 is 13 amino acids long. CDR1 is SGHTA and CDR2 is FQGNSA in the germline V gene. The CDR3 DNA is TGTGCCAGCAGCTTAGCGGGCCTTCGAACGCAGTATTTT. Translating gives CASSLAGLRTQYF.

The chain has TRBV7-9 and TRBJ1-2, with 7 nucleotides matching TRBD1. With 5 bases clipped from V and 8 bases from J, the junction kept 11 bases outside the gene matches. The CDR3 runs to 14 residues. Looked up from germline, CDR1 is SEHNR and CDR2 is FQNEAQ (reference sequence). The chain's CDR3 is CASSITGEAWGYTF. DNA of the CDR3: TGTGCCAGCAGCATAACAGGGGAGGCGTGGGGCTACACCTTC.

The rearrangement links TRBV24-1 to TRBJ2-1, with TRBD2 matching over 9 bases. V was pared by 0 bases and J by 9 bases, with 8 bases of the junction left unmatched. The CDR3 extends over 16 amino acids. Germline V gives CDR1 KGHDR, CDR2 SFDVKD. Here the CDR3 reads CATSDLVAGDYGEQFF. Here the CDR3 DNA reads TGTGCCACCAGTGATTTGGTAGCGGGAGATTACGGTGAGCAGTTCTTC.

The rearrangement joins TRBV6-5 to TRBJ2-1; D is perhaps TRBD1 (6 bases). This CDR3 has 15 residues. V was shortened by 6 bases and J by 7 bases, with 19 bases between the two germline ends. From germline, CDR1 is MNHEY and CDR2 SVGAGI. The CDR3 spells CASSLTGTSSNEQFF. The DNA for the CDR3 is TGTGCCAGCAGCCTCACCGGGACAAGCTCGAATGAGCAGTTCTTC.

The gene calls are TRBV5-6 and TRBJ1-6; maybe TRBD1 (5 bases). The CDR3 runs to 18 residues. Germline values: CDR1 SGHDT, CDR2 YYEEEE. Trimming removed 7 bases from V and 2 bases from J, with 22 bases in between. For the CDR3, the DNA is TGTGCCAGCCGAACCCGTGACAAGGGGTCCCCCTATAATTCACCCCTCCACTTT. It specifies CASRTRDKGSPYNSPLHF.

The chain carries TRBV19 and TRBJ1-4; tentative D call: TRBD1 (6 bases). Between the trimmed V and J ends, which lost 7 bases and 8 bases, there was a span of 23 bases. CDR3 length: 16 residues. In germline, CDR1 is LNHDA, CDR2 SQIVND (reference sequence). DNA of the CDR3: TGTGCCAGTACCCTACATGGGTCCGGGACACGGGAAAAACTGTTTTTT. This sequence encodes CASTLHGSGTREKLFF.

The J gene is TRBJ2-5, the V gene TRBV21-1; TRBD1 was called by the table and not checked on the DNA. TRBV21-1 corresponds to a pseudogene. This CDR3 has 14 amino acids. CDR3 amino acids: CASSKAPGKETQYF. The DNA for the CDR3 is TGTGCCAGCAGCAAAGCGCCAGGGAAGGAGACCCAGTACTTC.

The chain links TRBV27 to TRBJ1-4, with D possibly being TRBD1 (6 bases). CDR1 and CDR2 (germline): MNHEY, SMNVEV (reference sequence). CDR3 length: 15 amino acids. Trimming removed 6 bases from V and 7 bases from J, with 18 bases in between. This CDR3 is CASRPGTTRREKLFF. In DNA, the CDR3 is TGTGCCAGCAGGCCCGGGACAACTAGACGTGAAAAACTGTTTTTT.

The chain links TRBV7-2 to TRBJ1-4; 10 nucleotides align to TRBD1. The CDR3 runs to 16 residues. The trim removed 3 bases at V and 8 bases at J, leaving 9 bases unmatched. The germline CDR1 and CDR2 sequences are SGHTA and FQGNSA. Here the CDR3 reads CASSFGRGQGKEKLFF. The DNA of the CDR3 is TGTGCCAGCAGCTTTGGGCGGGGACAGGGGAAGGAAAAACTGTTTTTT.

The table lists this clone with a count of one. The V and J genes are TRBV11-2 and TRBJ2-5; maybe TRBD2 (6 bases). Trimming took off 1 base at V and 7 bases at J, with 10 bases between the two ends. This CDR3 contains 13 residues. In germline, CDR1 is SGHAT, CDR2 FQNNGV. Written as DNA, the CDR3 is TGTGCCAGCAGCTTAGGCCCCGGGGGGACCCAGTACTTC. Encoded protein: CASSLGPGGTQYF. The full variable domain, its missing parts supplied by reference TRBV11-2 and TRBJ2-5, is EAGVAQSPRYKIIEKRQSVAFWCNPISGHATLYWYQQILGQGPKLLIQFQNNGVVDDSQLPKDRFSAERLKGVDSTLKIQPAKLEDSAVYLCASSLGPGGTQYFGPGTRLLVL.

The genes are TRBV3-1 (or the pseudogene TRBV3-2) and TRBJ1-1, with D possibly matching TRBD1 (6 bases). CDR3 size: 14 residues. The germline V and J ends were trimmed by 6 bases and 0 bases, with 11 bases remaining between them. CDR1 is LGHDT, CDR2 YNNKEL, per germline (reference sequence). As DNA, the CDR3 is TGTGCCAGCAGACGTACAGGGATGAACACTGAAGCTTTCTTT. It specifies CASRRTGMNTEAFF.

The genes are TRBV27 and TRBJ1-5; no definite D call. V was cut by 0 bases and J by 3 bases, with 9 bases left in between. The CDR3 sequence is 15 residues long. Germline assignment: CDR1 MNHEY and CDR2 SMNVEV (reference sequence). Written as DNA, the CDR3 is TGTGCCAGCAGTTTATCCGGCAGACACAATCAGCCCCAGCATTTT. Translation gives CASSLSGRHNQPQHF.

CDR3: CASSSLAGGTYEQYF. The CDR3, as DNA: TGCGCCAGCAGCTCGCTAGCGGGGGGTACCTACGAGCAGTACTTC. The chain is built from TRBV5-1 and TRBJ2-7; 11 bases align to TRBD2. Germline V lookup: CDR1 SGHRS, CDR2 YFSETQ. With 3 bases clipped from V and 2 bases from J, the junction kept 4 bases outside the gene matches. The CDR3 runs to 15 residues.

The chain combines TRBV9 with TRBJ2-7, with a weak D call TRBD1 (6 bases). Trimming stripped 0 bases from V and 7 bases from J, with 17 bases between. The CDR3 sequence is 15 residues long. Germline V CDR1 and CDR2: SGDLS, YYNGEE. The CDR3 loop reads CASSVVSGAESEQYF. The CDR3 bases are TGTGCCAGCAGCGTAGTCTCAGGGGCCGAGTCGGAGCAGTACTTC.

V is TRBV5-4 and J is TRBJ1-1; D gene uncertain. The V and J ends lost 2 bases and 2 bases respectively, with 10 bases between them. The germline V gene encodes CDR1 SGHNT and CDR2 YYREEE (reference sequence). CDR3 length: 14 residues. The CDR3 nucleotides are TGTGCCAGCAGCTTAGCCCGGGGAAACACTGAAGCTTTCTTT. Protein sequence: CASSLARGNTEAFF.

The V gene is TRBV14, the J gene TRBJ2-2; 14 positions match TRBD2. The length of the CDR3 is 20 residues. V gave up 2 bases and J gave up 7 bases; unmatched junction bases: 15. Germline CDR1 SGHDN, CDR2 FVKESK. The CDR3 region is CASSQSTYGTSGRSGGELFF. The CDR3, as DNA: TGTGCCAGCAGCCAATCGACTTACGGGACTAGCGGGAGAAGTGGCGGGGAGCTGTTTTTT.

In the case of this clone: The junction departs from the called germline gene at one end, perhaps through a read error. The V gene is TRBV7-7, the J gene TRBJ2-7; maybe TRBD1 (5 bases). This CDR3 spans 13 amino acids. The V gene's germline CDR1 is SSHAT and CDR2 FNYEAQ (reference sequence). The CDR3 sequence: CASSLRAGQEQYF. For the CDR3, the DNA is TGTGCTAGCAGCTTGAGAGCAGGGCAAGAGCAGTACTTC. Full variable domain (remainder filled in from reference TRBV7-7 and TRBJ2-7): GAGVSQSPRYKVTKRGQDVTLRCDPISSHATLYWYQQALGQGPEFLTYFNYEAQPDKSGLPSDRFSAERPEGSISTLTIQRTEQRDSAMYRCASSLRAGQEQYFGPGTRLTVT.

The chain recombines TRBV6-4 with TRBJ2-1; 7 bases agree with TRBD2. The CDR3 consists of 15 residues. The V gene end was trimmed by 5 bases and the J gene end by 1 base; junction bases not matched to a gene: 5. Germline V lookup: CDR1 MRHNA, CDR2 SNTAGT. CDR3 in DNA: TGTGCCAGCAGTTTAGCGGGCAAATCCTACAATGAGCAGTTCTTC. It yields the protein CASSLAGKSYNEQFF.

The chain recombines TRBV5-6 with TRBJ2-7; 10 bases are shared with TRBD2. Germline lookup yields CDR1 SGHDT and CDR2 YYEEEE. V lost 4 bases and J lost 1; bases outside the gene matches: 8. CDR3 length: 16 amino acids. The CDR3, as DNA: TGTGCCAGCAGCGGCCGACTAGCGGGCGCGTCCTACGAGCAGTACTTC. Translated, it gives CASSGRLAGASYEQYF. Full variable domain (remainder filled in from reference TRBV5-6 and TRBJ2-7): DAGVTQSPTHLIKTRGQQVTLRCSPKSGHDTVSWYQQALGQGPQFIFQYYEEEERQRGNFPDRFSGHQFPNYSSELNVNALLLGDSALYLCASSGRLAGASYEQYFGPGTRLTVT.

The J gene is TRBJ1-2, the V gene TRBV6-1; D possibly corresponds to TRBD1 (5 bases). The germline gives CDR1 MNHNS, CDR2 SASEGT. The CDR3 consists of 15 residues. The ends were cut back, 1 base at V and 5 bases at J, with 14 bases in the middle. CDR3 sequence reads: CASSEGEGAGYGYTF. The CDR3 coding sequence is TGTGCCAGCAGTGAAGGGGAAGGGGCTGGGTATGGCTACACCTTC.

The chain is built from TRBV19 and TRBJ2-7; D might be TRBD1 (6 bases). Trimming pared 4 bases from V and 3 bases from J, leaving 16 bases between. The germline V gene encodes CDR1 LNHDA and CDR2 SQIVND (reference sequence). The CDR3 loop spans 15 amino acids. The CDR3 region is CASSSRDGRGYEQYF. As DNA, the CDR3 is TGTGCCAGTAGTAGCCGGGACGGCAGGGGCTACGAGCAGTACTTC.